The clone carrying this TCR beta chain was counted between two and nine times. What it binds is not known. Each CDR3 protein gets one entry after TCRdb re-called the RT-PCR reads with MiXCR. This repertoire shows 400,000 to 550,000 distinct CDR3 sequences, 25% found once; its top ten account for about 1.9%. The data are from a study of response to subunit inactivated influenza vaccine. Study-level results: The authors put forward the suggestion that each seasonal influenza vaccination may bring in only a limited number of new T cells.

The CDR3 consists of 14 residues. Trimming removed 0 bases at V and 2 bases at J, with 9 bases between. CDR1 and CDR2 from the germline V gene are SGHRS and YFSETQ. This TCR derives from a man aged 50 to 59 who received an inactivated influenza vaccine. This sequence joins TRBV5-1 and TRBJ2-7; the D gene could be TRBD1 or TRBD2 (6 bases each). This material consisted of CD4+ T cells sorted from PBMCs, taken approximately 5 days after vaccination. DNA for the CDR3: TGCGCCAGCAGCTTGGGGGGGGCCCCCTACGAGCAGTACTTC. It yields the protein CASSLGGAPYEQYF.